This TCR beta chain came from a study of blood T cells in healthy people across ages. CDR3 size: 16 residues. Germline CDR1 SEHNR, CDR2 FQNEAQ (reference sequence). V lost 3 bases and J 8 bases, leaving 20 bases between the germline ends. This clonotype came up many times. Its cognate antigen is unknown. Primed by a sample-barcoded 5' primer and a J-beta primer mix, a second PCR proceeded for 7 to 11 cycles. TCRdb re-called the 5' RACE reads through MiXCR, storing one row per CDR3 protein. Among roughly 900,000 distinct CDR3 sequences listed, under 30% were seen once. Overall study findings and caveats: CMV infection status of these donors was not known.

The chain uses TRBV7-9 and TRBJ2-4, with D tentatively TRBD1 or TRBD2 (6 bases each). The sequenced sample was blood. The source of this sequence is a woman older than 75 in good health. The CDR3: CASSLGRGRGVDIQYF. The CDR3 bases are TGTGCCAGCAGCTTGGGCAGGGGCCGCGGGGTGGACATTCAGTACTTC.